The 5 T cell receptor beta chains below all came from one sample that was sequenced in a study of T cell changes during pregnancy in multiple sclerosis (dated by TCRdb to about 2019). The method behind the library was the immunoSEQ multiplex PCR assay. TCRdb mirrors the immuneACCESS table, restricted to in-frame sequences. Some clones are absent from its copies; in checked studies, under half trace to an unresolved V gene, and the reason for the others is unknown. Here the sample has around 35,000 clones; around nine tenths occur a single time. About 12% of the sample belongs to the ten largest clones. The sample in question was CD8+ T cells from peripheral blood mononuclear cells, obtained in the first trimester of pregnancy. These receptors all come from a female donor with multiple sclerosis, enrolled in a pregnancy study.

The chain carries TRBV5-5 and TRBJ2-1; TRBD2 matches at 10 bases. Germline loops: CDR1 SGHKS, CDR2 YYEKEE (reference sequence). The V segment lost 7 bases and the J segment 9 bases; nucleotides outside the gene matches: 16. This CDR3 is built from 16 residues. The CDR3 DNA reads as TGTGCCAGCCAAGCGGGGGGGCTAGGGAGTTCCGGTGAGCAGTTCTTC. Its protein is CASQAGGLGSSGEQFF. Supplemented by reference TRBV5-5 and TRBJ2-1, the full variable domain reads DAGVTQSPTHLIKTRGQQVTLRCSPISGHKSVSWYQQVLGQGPQFIFQYYEKEERGRGNFPDRFSARQFPNYSSELNVNALLLGDSALYLCASQAGGLGSSGEQFFGPGTRLTVL.

This clone showed up just once. This chain connects TRBV18 to TRBJ2-7; possibly TRBD2 for D (5 bases). CDR3 size: 11 residues. The V and J ends lost 4 bases and 6 bases respectively, with 7 bases between them. The germline gives CDR1 KGHSH, CDR2 LQKENI. CDR3 DNA: TGTGCCAGCTCACTTGGGAGCGAGCAGTACTTC. Protein sequence: CASSLGSEQYF.

This chain links TRBV13 with TRBJ2-1, with 8 bases matching TRBD2. CDR1 and CDR2 (germline): PRHDT, FYEKMQ (reference sequence). Trimming took 0 bases from V and 5 from J; bases not matched to a gene: 3. The CDR3 runs to 15 residues. The CDR3 DNA follows: TGTGCCAGCAGCTTAGGCGGGAGGGTTAACAATGAGCAGTTCTTC. Its translation is CASSLGGRVNNEQFF.

The chain uses TRBV7-8 and TRBJ2-7; tentative D call: TRBD2 (6 bases). CDR1 is SGHVS and CDR2 is FQNEAQ in the germline V gene. Trimming left V 0 bases short and J 6 bases short, with 9 bases between. The CDR3 runs 13 residues. The CDR3 sequence: CASSLAQGGEQYF. The CDR3, as DNA: TGTGCCAGCAGCTTAGCCCAGGGAGGCGAGCAGTACTTC.

This clone was observed a single time. This chain joins TRBV4-2 and TRBJ2-1, with a tentative D call TRBD2 (6 bases). This CDR3 region has 15 residues. V dropped 1 base and J dropped 8 bases, with 15 bases sitting between them. Germline lookup yields CDR1 LGHNA and CDR2 YNFKEQ. The CDR3: CASSQAGSWGDEQFF. The DNA for the CDR3 is TGTGCCAGCAGCCAAGCCGGGAGCTGGGGCGATGAGCAGTTCTTC.